Presented here are 6 T cell receptor beta chains from one specimen sequenced in a study of CD8 T cells in Susac syndrome. Random hexamers were used to reverse transcribe the RNA input (about 0.45 to 1 ug). TCRdb passed the immunoSEQ multiplex PCR reads through MiXCR, listing each CDR3 protein once. The sample holds about 210,000 distinct CDR3 sequences; over 90% are singletons and the top ten take about 0.15%. The sequencing sample was made of CD4+ T cells from PBMCs. The source is a human donor with Susac syndrome.

The chain joins TRBV20-1 to TRBJ2-1; 11 bases align to TRBD2. V shed 3 bases, J shed 7 bases, and the junction held 5 bases outside the gene matches. Germline V gives CDR1 DFQATT, CDR2 SNEGSKA (reference sequence). CDR3 length: 14 residues. Here the CDR3 reads CSASIAGGRNEQFF. CDR3 sequence (DNA): TGCAGTGCTAGCATAGCGGGGGGGAGAAATGAGCAGTTCTTC.

This clonotype occurred a few times. CDR3 in DNA: TGTGCCAGCAGCGTAGGAGTAGCGGGGGTGGGGGAGACCCAGTACTTC. Protein sequence: CASSVGVAGVGETQYF. The chain carries TRBV9 and TRBJ2-5; 9 bases are a match to TRBD2. The CDR3 sequence is 16 residues long. CDR1 and CDR2 from the germline V gene are SGDLS and YYNGEE. J lost 5 bases, V lost 0 bases, and 8 bases had no gene match.

This chain links TRBV12-3 or TRBV12-4 with TRBJ1-6; D is uncertain. CDR3 length: 14 residues. Trimming pared 6 bases from V and 8 bases from J, leaving 14 bases between. The CDR3 loop is CASSFRTVDSPLHF. For the CDR3, the DNA is TGTGCCAGCAGCTTTCGGACGGTCGATTCACCCCTCCACTTT.

This sequence joins TRBV7-2 and TRBJ1-2; D not resolved. CDR3 length equals 13 residues. The V gene lost 3 bases and the J gene lost 8 bases, with 13 bases spanning the gap. In germline, CDR1 is SGHTA, CDR2 FQGNSA. CDR3 sequence: CASSFAELYGYTF. The CDR3, as DNA: TGTGCCAGCAGCTTCGCCGAATTGTACGGCTACACCTTC.

This clonotype was recorded only once. The rearrangement links TRBV20-1 to TRBJ1-2, with D unresolved. The CDR3 spans 14 residues. Germline V CDR1 and CDR2: DFQATT, SNEGSKA (reference sequence). V lost 2 bases and J 4 bases, leaving 14 bases between the germline ends. The CDR3 reads CSARSAGFSYGYTF. The CDR3 nucleotides are TGCAGTGCTAGATCGGCGGGGTTTAGCTATGGCTACACCTTC.

The gene calls are TRBV12-3 or TRBV12-4 and TRBJ1-1, with D possibly being TRBD1 (5 bases). The CDR3 has 14 amino acids. The V end lost 7 bases, the J end lost 0 bases, and 12 bases lay between the germline ends. The DNA for the CDR3 is TGTGCCAGCACCTCGGGGGTCCTGAACACTGAAGCTTTCTTT. Amino acids: CASTSGVLNTEAFF.